This TCR beta chain was recovered during a study of molecular identifiers for immune sequencing clone quantification. The length of the CDR3 is 16 residues. Germline CDR1 is LNHDA and CDR2 is SQIVND (reference sequence). A single record per CDR3 protein comes from TCRdb applying MiXCR to the PCR reads. The sample has 40,000 to 50,000 distinct CDR3 sequences, less than 20% seen once. Notes on this clonotype: This may come from a read error, since a much larger clone is one base off.

This clonotype was sampled from a human donor in good health. Some libraries in this study had Jurkat cell RNA spiked in. The chain has TRBV19 and TRBJ2-6, with TRBD2 as a possible D gene (6 bases). The sample taken for sequencing was naive CD8+ T cells from blood, with Jurkat cell RNA spiked in. Subset defined: FACS-sorted CD8+CD4-CCR7+CD45RA+ naive T cells. CDR3 sequence (DNA): TGTGCCAGTGGTATGGGGGGAAGGGCCGGGGCCAACGTCCTGACTTTC. It specifies CASGMGGRAGANVLTF.